The clone carrying this T cell receptor beta chain was detected only once. Its antigen is still unknown. Amplification of the TCR beta CDR3 regions used RNA transcripts (as template). First-round RT-PCR relied on HTBI primers, and a second-round multiplex PCR came next. MiXCR, run by TCRdb on the multiplex PCR reads, gives a single entry per CDR3 protein. The sample includes around 600,000 distinct CDR3 sequences, roughly two fifths of them seen just once. The PBMCs originated from roughly 10 ml of fresh peripheral blood. V was trimmed by 3 bases and J by 5 bases, leaving 13 bases between them. Germline CDR1 reads DFQATT; CDR2 reads SNEGSKA (reference sequence). This CDR3 contains 13 residues. The data are from a study of Graves' ophthalmopathy and Graves' hyperthyroidism. As for the study in general: Peripheral blood samples were taken at initial diagnosis, before any treatment. Study results and limitations: The model flagged ophthalmopathy progression at over 60% sensitivity and 72% to 80% specificity. Among expanded thyroid clonotypes above 0.001 frequency, most also occurred in blood.

The material sequenced was peripheral blood. The origin of this receptor is an adult man with Graves' ophthalmopathy. The chain carries TRBV20-1 and TRBJ2-5, with D hard to call. CDR3 nucleotide sequence: TGCAGTGCTAGTGGGCCTGCCGGTGAGACCCAGTACTTC. This gives the protein CSASGPAGETQYF.